This T cell receptor (beta chain) was retrieved from a study of tumor-infiltrating lymphocytes in primary liver carcinoma. The researchers produced TCR beta cDNA from around 500 ng total RNA with a constant-region primer. Sequencing libraries for TCR beta derived from three nested multiplex PCR rounds that used slightly modified ARM-PCR. TRBV1-TRBV30 forward primers paired with a C-beta reverse primer drove the first two PCR rounds, about 9 cycles each. TCRdb redid the calling of the multiplex PCR reads with MiXCR, one entry per CDR3 protein. This sample has around 99,000 distinct CDR3 sequences; about 73% occur once, and the top ten carry under 30%. Total RNA and DNA came together from approximately 20-30 mg of bulk tissue without cell sorting. Comments on this clonotype: The junction differs from germline at one of its ends, possibly a read error.

Per germline, CDR1 LNHNV and CDR2 YYDKDF (reference sequence). The CDR3 spans 15 residues. The chain employs TRBV15 and TRBJ2-5, with TRBD1 as a possible D gene (6 bases). The sequencing input was tumor-adjacent normal liver tissue. The sequence came from a man aged 40-49 years with primary liver carcinoma and hepatitis B virus infection. The CDR3: CATSRDQGQQETRYF. Written as DNA, the CDR3 is TGTGCCACCAGCAGAGATCAGGGGCAGCAAGAGACCCGGTACTTC. Looking up the rest from reference TRBV15 and TRBJ2-5 gives the full variable domain: DAMVIQNPRYQVTQFGKPVTLSCSQTLNHNVMYWYQQKSSQAPKLLFHYYDKDFNNEADTPDNFQSRRPNTSFCFLDIRSPGLGDTAMYLCATSRDQGQQETRYFGPGTRLLVL.